These 19 T cell receptor beta chains share one sample of origin, sequenced in a study of regulatory T cells in long-lasting Graves disease. Arm-PCR of CDR3 regions with iRepertoire HTBI primers generated TCR beta libraries. TCRdb fed the multiplex PCR reads into MiXCR, producing one record per CDR3 protein. Of around 250,000 distinct CDR3 sequences in the sample, 15% to 20% were seen once. Documented time point: newly diagnosed GD, antithyroid drugs for less than 3 months. After RNA was extracted from PBMCs, the TCR library was made from it. In addition, the sample was reused for a study of T cells in Graves' hyperthyroidism and ophthalmopathy.

Specimen: peripheral blood mononuclear cells (PBMCs), collected at new diagnosis, from a patient treated with antithyroid drugs. The receptors stem from a woman aged 25 to 39 with Graves disease.

At least ten counts were recorded for this clonotype. J is TRBJ2-7 and V is TRBV12-3 or TRBV12-4, with TRBD1 matching over 7 bases. CDR3 length: 15 amino acids. With 5 bases clipped from V and 1 base from J, the junction kept 8 bases outside the gene matches. The CDR3 sequence: CASSRRQGPSYEQYF. CDR3 DNA sequence: TGTGCCAGCAGTAGAAGACAGGGACCTTCCTACGAGCAGTACTTC.

This clonotype was counted ten times or more. The CDR3 protein is CASSLGQGEWDEQFF. The CDR3 coding sequence is TGCGCCAGCAGCTTAGGACAGGGTGAGTGGGATGAGCAGTTCTTC. V gene TRBV5-1 combines with J gene TRBJ2-1; 8 bases agree with TRBD1. The V gene end was trimmed by 2 bases and the J gene end by 8 bases; junction bases not matched to a gene: 9. The CDR3 is 15 amino acids. CDR1 and CDR2 (germline): SGHRS, YFSETQ.

A note on this clonotype: Given a far larger clone just one base away, this is likely a sequencing read error. J is TRBJ2-7 and V is TRBV5-4; TRBD1 agrees at 7 bases. CDR1 is SGHNT, CDR2 YYREEE, per germline (reference sequence). This CDR3 region has 14 residues. CDR3 region: CASNLGQSSYEQYF. The CDR3 region has the DNA TGTGCCAGCAACTTGGGACAGAGCTCCTACGAGCAGTACTTC.

The chain joins TRBV4-1 to TRBJ1-2; 7 nucleotides agree with TRBD1. The V and J ends lost 2 bases and 8 bases, in that order; junction bases with no gene match: 17. Per the germline V gene, CDR1 is MGHRA and CDR2 is YSYEKL. The CDR3 totals 17 residues. The CDR3 sequence is CASSQRGQGRRTWGYTF. The CDR3 coding sequence is TGCGCCAGCAGCCAAAGGGGGCAGGGCAGGCGGACCTGGGGCTACACCTTC.

This clonotype was counted at least ten times. V gene TRBV9 combines with J gene TRBJ1-1; D is uncertain. Germline V gene data show CDR1 as SGDLS and CDR2 as YYNGEE. The CDR3 extends over 12 amino acids. V lost 3 bases and J 4 bases, leaving 7 bases between the germline ends. The CDR3 protein is CASSASVTEAFF. The CDR3 DNA sequence: TGTGCCAGCAGCGCCTCAGTCACTGAAGCTTTCTTT.

This clonotype has at least ten counts. The chain carries TRBV6-1 and TRBJ1-1; D may be TRBD1 (5 bases). The germline V gene encodes CDR1 MNHNS and CDR2 SASEGT. Trimming cost V 6 bases and J 5 bases, with 13 bases left between them. The CDR3 is 13 residues long. The CDR3 reads CASRLGGRTEAFF. The CDR3 DNA sequence: TGTGCCAGCAGATTGGGGGGGAGGACTGAAGCTTTCTTT.

In its sample, this clonotype was seen many times. The V and J genes are TRBV6-1 and TRBJ1-2, with D hard to call. The germline gives CDR1 MNHNS, CDR2 SASEGT. The CDR3 runs 12 residues. V dropped 3 bases and J dropped 4 bases, with 6 bases sitting between them. The CDR3 protein is CASSDRSYGYTF. CDR3 in DNA: TGTGCCAGCAGTGACCGATCCTATGGCTACACCTTC.

Ten or more counts support this clonotype. This chain links TRBV20-1 with TRBJ2-7; unclear D gene. This CDR3 contains 11 residues. V lost 2 bases and J 5 bases, leaving 7 bases between the germline ends. Germline V gene sequence: CDR1 DFQATT, CDR2 SNEGSKA (reference sequence). The CDR3 reads CSARPRNEQYF. CDR3 sequence (DNA): TGCAGTGCTAGACCCCGCAACGAGCAGTACTTC.

This clonotype was counted many times. The J gene is TRBJ2-5, the V gene TRBV20-1, with 9 nucleotides matching TRBD2. The CDR3 spans 16 residues. J was trimmed by 3 bases and V by 0 bases; bases with no gene match: 8. CDR1 and CDR2 (germline): DFQATT, SNEGSKA (reference sequence). CDR3 amino acids: CSARDFRAGGKETQYF. CDR3 sequence (DNA): TGCAGTGCTAGAGATTTTCGAGCGGGGGGAAAAGAGACCCAGTACTTC.

This clonotype has a count of ten or more. This chain uses TRBV3-1 with TRBJ1-2, with 10 bases lining up with TRBD1. This CDR3 has 14 residues. CDR1 LGHDT and CDR2 YNNKEL come from the germline V gene (reference sequence). J gave up 3 bases and V 7 bases, and 5 bases lay outside the gene matches. The CDR3 loop reads CASNRQGADYGYTF. CDR3 nucleotides: TGTGCCAGCAACCGACAGGGGGCGGACTATGGCTACACCTTC.

In this sample, this clonotype turned up many times. V usage is TRBV20-1 and J usage is TRBJ2-7; TRBD2 might be the D (5 bases). The CDR3 extends over 12 amino acids. Trimming cost V 6 bases and J 0 bases, with 9 bases left between them. Per germline, CDR1 DFQATT and CDR2 SNEGSKA (reference sequence). The CDR3 DNA is TGCAGTGCGTCGGGGAGCTCCTACGAGCAGTACTTC. It is translated as CSASGSSYEQYF.

The rearrangement joins TRBV5-6 to TRBJ1-2; 11 bases agree with TRBD1. J was trimmed by 6 bases and V by 0 bases; bases with no gene match: 1. The germline V gene has CDR1 SGHDT and CDR2 YYEEEE. This CDR3 region has 14 residues. The CDR3 spells CASSLAGQGDGYTF. The DNA of the CDR3 is TGTGCCAGCAGCTTGGCGGGACAGGGGGATGGCTACACCTTC. Drawing the rest from reference TRBV5-6 and TRBJ1-2, the complete variable domain is DAGVTQSPTHLIKTRGQQVTLRCSPKSGHDTVSWYQQALGQGPQFIFQYYEEEERQRGNFPDRFSGHQFPNYSSELNVNALLLGDSALYLCASSLAGQGDGYTFGSGTRLTVV.

Ten or more counts support this clonotype. The CDR3 region is CASKTGMDGYTF. In nucleotides, the CDR3 is TGTGCCAGCAAAACAGGGATGGATGGCTACACCTTC. The chain carries TRBV6-1 and TRBJ1-2; a possible D gene is TRBD1 (6 bases). From germline, CDR1 is MNHNS and CDR2 SASEGT. This CDR3 spans 12 amino acids. V shed 7 bases and J shed 6 bases, with 12 bases lying between them.

This clonotype was counted only a few times. This rearrangement joins TRBV6-2 or TRBV6-3 to TRBJ2-1; TRBD1 might be the D (6 bases). CDR3 size: 14 residues. Trimming took 7 bases from V and 3 from J, leaving 13 bases between them. Looked up from germline, CDR1 is MNHEY and CDR2 is SVGEGT. The DNA of the CDR3 is TGTGCCAGCACTCAGACAGGTCGCTACAATGAGCAGTTCTTC. This sequence encodes CASTQTGRYNEQFF.

This clonotype was seen repeatedly, ten times or more. The rearrangement joins TRBV20-1 to TRBJ2-1, with 8 nucleotides matching TRBD2. CDR1 and CDR2 from the germline V gene are DFQATT and SNEGSKA (reference sequence). The CDR3 is made up of 15 amino acids. The J segment lost 8 bases and the V segment lost 1 base, leaving 10 bases of the junction unmatched. The CDR3 reads CSARASSGGTDEQFF. The CDR3 DNA reads TGCAGTGCTAGAGCATCGTCGGGGGGGACGGATGAGCAGTTCTTC.

This clonotype was seen at least ten times. V usage is TRBV4-1 and J usage is TRBJ2-1; D might be TRBD1 (5 bases). Germline V CDR1 and CDR2: MGHRA, YSYEKL. The ends were cut back, 0 bases at V and 7 bases at J, with 10 bases in the middle. The CDR3 contains 14 residues. The CDR3: CASSQDRDLNEQFF. For the CDR3, the DNA is TGCGCCAGCAGCCAAGACAGGGATTTGAATGAGCAGTTCTTC.

This clonotype was seen repeatedly, ten times or more. The chain uses TRBV18 and TRBJ2-4; D perhaps matches TRBD2 (5 bases). The germline V gene has CDR1 KGHSH and CDR2 LQKENI. CDR3 length: 14 amino acids. Deletions cut 0 bases from V and 8 bases from J, with 11 bases between. DNA of the CDR3: TGTGCCAGCTCACCACCGTCTAGCTGGCACATTCAGTACTTC. Its translation: CASSPPSSWHIQYF. Complete variable domain (other parts from reference TRBV18 and TRBJ2-4): NAGVMQNPRHLVRRRGQEARLRCSPMKGHSHVYWYRQLPEEGLKFMVYLQKENIIDESGMPKERFSAEFPKEGPSILRIQQVVRGDSAAYFCASSPPSSWHIQYFGAGTRLSVL.

The chain couples TRBV6-5 to TRBJ1-2; D is possibly TRBD1 (6 bases). Germline loops: CDR1 MNHEY, CDR2 SVGAGI. The CDR3 contains 17 residues. V lost 0 bases to trimming and J lost 7 bases, with 21 bases between them. The chain's CDR3 is CASSYSSIGQSAGGYTF. In DNA, the CDR3 is TGTGCCAGCAGTTACTCTTCGATTGGACAGTCCGCGGGTGGCTACACCTTC.

This clonotype was observed at least ten times. The chain joins TRBV12-3 or TRBV12-4 to TRBJ2-2, with 10 bases aligning to TRBD2. V gave up 2 bases and J gave up 4 bases; unmatched junction bases: 4. The CDR3 totals 16 residues. This chain's CDR3 is CASSLQRGGRTGELFF. The CDR3 nucleotides read TGTGCCAGCAGTTTACAGCGGGGGGGCCGCACCGGGGAGCTGTTTTTT.